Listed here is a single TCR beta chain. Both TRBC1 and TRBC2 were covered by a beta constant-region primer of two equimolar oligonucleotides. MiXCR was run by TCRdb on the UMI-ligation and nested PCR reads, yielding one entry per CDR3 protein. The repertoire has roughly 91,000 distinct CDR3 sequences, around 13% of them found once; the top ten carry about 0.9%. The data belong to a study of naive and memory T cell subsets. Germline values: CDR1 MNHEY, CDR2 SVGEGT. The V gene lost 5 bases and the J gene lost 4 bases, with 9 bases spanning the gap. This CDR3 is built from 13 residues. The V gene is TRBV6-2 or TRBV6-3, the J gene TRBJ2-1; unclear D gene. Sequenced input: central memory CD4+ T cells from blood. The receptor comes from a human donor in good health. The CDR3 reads CASSILAYNEQFF. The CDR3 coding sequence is TGTGCCAGCAGTATCCTGGCGTACAATGAGCAGTTCTTC.